These 26 T cell receptor beta chains were all obtained from the same sample, sequenced in a study of shared clonotypes between healthy human individuals. Measured with immunoSEQ multiplex PCR; TCRdb has only the in-frame clones, and not every one. The table lists 1,500,000 or so clones, around 95% of them singletons. Sequencing used naive CD4+ T cells sorted from blood. The subset denotes: CD45RA+ positively selected. Receptors originate from a young man in good health.

The V call is TRBV28, the J call TRBJ1-1; TRBD1 might be the D (6 bases). V gave up 8 bases and J gave up 1 base, with 17 bases separating them. CDR1 and CDR2 from the germline V gene are MDHEN and SYDVKM. This CDR3 comprises 15 residues. CDR3 DNA: TGTGCCAGCGGGGTAGCAGGGGTAGGGAACACTGAAGCTTTCTTT. Its protein is CASGVAGVGNTEAFF.

This clone was seen only once. V gene TRBV6-4 combines with J gene TRBJ1-5; D remains unclear. V lost 6 bases and J 5 bases, leaving 11 bases between the germline ends. CDR1 is MRHNA, CDR2 SNTAGT, per germline. The CDR3 covers 13 residues. CDR3 DNA: TGTGCCAGCAGATTGCCCGCGGATCAGCCCCAGCATTTT. It yields the protein CASRLPADQPQHF.

This rearrangement joins TRBV5-1 to TRBJ2-7, with D possibly being TRBD1 or TRBD2 (5 bases each). The V end was cut by 4 bases, the J end by 2 bases, with 13 bases between. The CDR3 covers 14 residues. Looked up from germline, CDR1 is SGHRS and CDR2 is YFSETQ. CDR3 coding DNA: TGCGCCAGCAGCCCGGGACCGACACCCTACGAGCAGTACTTC. It encodes CASSPGPTPYEQYF. The whole variable domain, filled in from reference TRBV5-1 and TRBJ2-7, reads KAGVTQTPRYLIKTRGQQVTLSCSPISGHRSVSWYQQTPGQGLQFLFEYFSETQRNKGNFPGRFSGRQFSNSRSEMNVSTLELGDSALYLCASSPGPTPYEQYFGPGTRLTVT.

The rearrangement joins TRBV27 to TRBJ1-2, with TRBD1 identical over 10 bases. Unmatched junction bases numbered 4, after V lost 5 bases and J lost 1 base. The germline V gene has CDR1 MNHEY and CDR2 SMNVEV (reference sequence). The CDR3 length is 15 residues. The CDR3 region is CASSRDRGGNYGYTF. CDR3 in DNA: TGTGCCAGCAGTCGGGACAGGGGCGGTAACTATGGCTACACCTTC.

About this clone: The same CDR3 arises from other DNA sequences in this sample as well. The chain uses TRBV5-1 and TRBJ2-3; weak D call: TRBD1 (6 bases). Germline V gene lookup returns CDR1 SGHRS and CDR2 YFSETQ. V gave up 0 bases and J gave up 4 bases, with 9 bases separating them. This CDR3 is built from 14 residues. CDR3 amino acids: CASSLDAGADTQYF. The CDR3 nucleotides are TGCGCCAGCAGCTTGGACGCAGGGGCAGATACGCAGTATTTT.

Regarding this clone: The sample holds other DNA sequences that translate to the same CDR3. The chain couples TRBV7-8 to TRBJ2-1; 11 nucleotides match TRBD2. Germline-derived CDR1 and CDR2 are SGHVS and FQNEAQ. The CDR3 totals 15 residues. Trimming at V came to 1 base and at J to 5 bases, leaving 1 base not matched to a gene. CDR3 protein: CASSLGLAGNNEQFF. DNA of the CDR3: TGTGCCAGCAGCTTAGGACTAGCGGGAAACAATGAGCAGTTCTTC.

The chain recombines TRBV29-1 with TRBJ2-5; 12 nucleotides line up with TRBD2. CDR1 is SQVTM and CDR2 is ANQGSEA in the germline V gene. After removal of 6 bases from V and 5 bases from J, the junction contained 7 bases not matched to a gene. The CDR3 sequence is 14 residues long. CDR3 loop: CSVRLAGGVETQYF. In DNA, the CDR3 is TGCAGCGTCCGGCTAGCGGGAGGGGTGGAGACCCAGTACTTC.

This chain links TRBV7-2 with TRBJ2-5; 8 nucleotides align to TRBD2. This CDR3 contains 16 residues. The germline CDR1 and CDR2 sequences are SGHTA and FQGNSA. The trim removed 5 bases at V and 4 bases at J, leaving 12 bases unmatched. Here the CDR3 reads CASSPGPGRARETQYF. In DNA form, the CDR3 reads TGTGCCAGCAGCCCAGGCCCCGGGAGGGCCAGAGAGACCCAGTACTTC. Filled out from reference TRBV7-2 and TRBJ2-5, the complete variable domain reads GAGVSQSPSNKVTEKGKDVELRCDPISGHTALYWYRQSLGQGLEFLIYFQGNSAPDKSGLPSDRFSAERTGGSVSTLTIQRTQQEDSAVYLCASSPGPGRARETQYFGPGTRLLVL.

The V and J genes are TRBV9 and TRBJ2-1; 10 nucleotides align to TRBD2. The CDR3 sequence is 16 residues long. CDR1 is SGDLS, CDR2 YYNGEE, per germline. V lost 3 bases to trimming and J lost 5 bases; unmatched junction nucleotides: 8. The CDR3 is CASSGLAGSPHNEQFF. DNA for the CDR3: TGTGCCAGCAGCGGACTAGCGGGTTCCCCCCACAATGAGCAGTTCTTC.

The chain has TRBV28 and TRBJ2-6; D perhaps matches TRBD1 (5 bases). Trimming took 5 bases from V and 2 from J, leaving 13 bases between them. In germline, CDR1 is MDHEN, CDR2 SYDVKM. The CDR3 sequence is 16 residues long. For the CDR3, the DNA is TGTGCCAGCAGTCCATCAGGGAACCCTGGGGCCAACGTCCTGACTTTC. Protein product: CASSPSGNPGANVLTF.

V gene TRBV7-6 combines with J gene TRBJ2-1; tentative D call: TRBD2 (6 bases). This CDR3 is built from 14 residues. Trimming removed 1 base from V and 13 bases from J, with 17 bases in between. Germline values: CDR1 SGHVS, CDR2 FNYEAQ. For the CDR3, the DNA is TGTGCCAGCAGCTTAGGGTTTAACGGGAGTAAACAGTTCTTC. It translates to CASSLGFNGSKQFF.

The chain combines TRBV5-1 with TRBJ2-3, with D possibly TRBD1 on 6 matching bases. Germline CDR1 reads SGHRS; CDR2 reads YFSETQ. The CDR3 is made up of 14 amino acids. The V end was cut by 4 bases, the J end by 2 bases, with 11 bases between. CDR3 residues: CASSPGQFTDTQYF. In DNA, the CDR3 is TGCGCCAGCAGCCCCGGACAGTTCACAGATACGCAGTATTTT.

The chain links TRBV5-4 to TRBJ2-1; 13 positions match TRBD2. The J segment lost 9 bases and the V segment lost 4 bases, leaving 4 bases of the junction unmatched. CDR3 length: 14 amino acids. CDR1 is SGHNT, CDR2 YYREEE, per germline (reference sequence). The CDR3 DNA sequence: TGTGCCAGCAGCGGGACTAGCGGGAAGGGTGAGCAGTTCTTC. This codes for CASSGTSGKGEQFF.

The rearrangement uses TRBV28 and TRBJ1-5; D is uncertain. In germline, CDR1 is MDHEN, CDR2 SYDVKM. V lost 3 bases and J 7 bases, leaving 10 bases between the germline ends. This CDR3 spans 13 amino acids. CDR3 coding DNA: TGTGCCAGCAGTTTGGGCAGTGGGCAGCCCCAGCATTTT. As protein: CASSLGSGQPQHF.

The chain has TRBV18 and TRBJ1-5; possibly TRBD1 for D (6 bases). V was pared by 2 bases and J by 1 base, with 15 bases between. The CDR3 contains 17 residues. From germline, CDR1 is KGHSH and CDR2 LQKENI. The CDR3 bases are TGTGCCAGCTCACCAGTTGCAAGGGGGGTCAGCAATCAGCCCCAGCATTTT. It codes for CASSPVARGVSNQPQHF.

The CDR3 spells CASSLKMSGRTYYEQYF. The CDR3 region has the DNA TGTGCCAGCAGCTTAAAGATGAGCGGGAGGACCTACTACGAGCAGTACTTC. The rearrangement uses TRBV7-9 and TRBJ2-7; 9 positions match TRBD2. The germline gives CDR1 SEHNR, CDR2 FQNEAQ (reference sequence). J lost 3 bases, V lost 2 bases, and 11 bases had no gene match. The CDR3 sequence is 17 residues long.

V usage is TRBV7-8 and J usage is TRBJ2-7, with D unclear. V was pared by 8 bases and J by 3 bases, with 23 bases between. This CDR3 is 16 amino acids long. The germline V gene has CDR1 SGHVS and CDR2 FQNEAQ. The CDR3 region has the DNA TGTGCCAGCTCCCCAACGATTAATCCCAAAAACTACGAGCAGTACTTC. Amino acid sequence: CASSPTINPKNYEQYF. Variable domain in full (rest from reference TRBV7-8 and TRBJ2-7): GAGVSQSPRYKVAKRGQDVALRCDPISGHVSLFWYQQALGQGPEFLTYFQNEAQLDKSGLPSDRFFAERPEGSVSTLKIQRTQQEDSAVYLCASSPTINPKNYEQYFGPGTRLTVT.

The CDR3 coding sequence is TGTGCCAGCAGCGCTGATTATGGCTACACCTTC. As protein: CASSADYGYTF. This chain uses TRBV5-4 with TRBJ1-2, with D hard to call. The germline V gene has CDR1 SGHNT and CDR2 YYREEE (reference sequence). V was cut by 4 bases and J by 5 bases, with 6 bases left in between. The CDR3 spans 11 residues.

The CDR3 region has the DNA TGCGCCAGCGGTTATGACAGGGCGGTCGGGGAGCTGTTTTTT. It encodes CASGYDRAVGELFF. The chain joins TRBV5-1 to TRBJ2-2, with 7 positions matching TRBD1. The germline CDR1 and CDR2 sequences are SGHRS and YFSETQ. V dropped 7 bases and J dropped 7; count of bases not matched to a gene: 10. The CDR3 covers 14 residues.

On this clone: The same CDR3 also results from other DNA sequences found in this sample. The chain is built from TRBV5-1 and TRBJ2-5, with TRBD2 as a possible D gene (6 bases). The CDR3 has 14 residues. Germline CDR1 SGHRS, CDR2 YFSETQ. The ends were cut back, 2 bases at V and 1 base at J, with 9 bases in the middle. The CDR3 loop is CASSFGGGQETQYF. DNA of the CDR3: TGCGCCAGCAGCTTCGGGGGAGGCCAAGAGACCCAGTACTTC.

The CDR3 DNA reads TGTGCCAGCAGCCCCGACAGGTACCAAGAGACCCAGTACTTC. Protein product: CASSPDRYQETQYF. This sequence joins TRBV7-3 and TRBJ2-5; maybe TRBD1 (6 bases). The CDR3 loop spans 14 amino acids. Deletions cut 5 bases from V and 0 bases from J, with 10 bases between. The germline V gene has CDR1 SGHTA and CDR2 FQGTGA.

This chain uses TRBV5-1 with TRBJ2-7; perhaps TRBD1 as D (7 bases). Germline CDR1 is SGHRS and CDR2 is YFSETQ. This CDR3 is built from 15 residues. Trimming took off 3 bases at V and 4 bases at J, with 17 bases between the two ends. The CDR3 reads CASSSAATGRYEQYF. The CDR3, as DNA: TGCGCCAGCAGCTCGGCCGCGACAGGGAGGTACGAGCAGTACTTC. Full variable domain (rest looked up from reference TRBV5-1 and TRBJ2-7): KAGVTQTPRYLIKTRGQQVTLSCSPISGHRSVSWYQQTPGQGLQFLFEYFSETQRNKGNFPGRFSGRQFSNSRSEMNVSTLELGDSALYLCASSSAATGRYEQYFGPGTRLTVT.

This clone was seen only once. The chain couples TRBV7-8 to TRBJ2-7, with 12 positions matching TRBD1. J lost 3 bases, V lost 0 bases, and 15 bases had no gene match. The CDR3 runs 20 residues. CDR1 and CDR2 (germline): SGHVS, FQNEAQ. The CDR3 DNA follows: TGTGCCAGCAGCTTAGCGATAAGTCCCGGGACAGGGGGCCGGGTCTACGAGCAGTACTTC. Translation: CASSLAISPGTGGRVYEQYF.

The chain employs TRBV5-1 and TRBJ2-3; no reliable D call. Trimming stripped 5 bases from V and 1 base from J, with 11 bases between. The V gene's germline CDR1 is SGHRS and CDR2 YFSETQ. The CDR3 length is 14 residues. The DNA for the CDR3 is TGCGCCAGCAGAAGCGCTGGCGGCACAGATACGCAGTATTTT. Its protein product is CASRSAGGTDTQYF.

This clone was counted a few times. The chain employs TRBV9 and TRBJ2-1, with 8 bases fitting TRBD2. With V trimmed by 5 bases and J by 6 bases, 13 bases remained unmatched. The germline CDR1 and CDR2 sequences are SGDLS and YYNGEE. This CDR3 is 16 amino acids long. The CDR3 reads CASSAVSGKPSNEQFF. DNA for the CDR3: TGTGCCAGCAGTGCAGTTAGCGGGAAACCGTCCAATGAGCAGTTCTTC.

The J gene is TRBJ2-7, the V gene TRBV5-6; no definite D call. The CDR3 length is 15 residues. V dropped 0 bases and J dropped 0 bases, with 10 bases sitting between them. Germline V lookup: CDR1 SGHDT, CDR2 YYEEEE. The CDR3 region is CASSLVRLTSYEQYF. Here the CDR3 DNA reads TGTGCCAGCAGCTTGGTCAGATTAACCTCCTACGAGCAGTACTTC.